Listed below are T cell receptor beta chains from one sample, sequenced in a study of cytomegalovirus exposure and HLA in healthy donors. Profiling relied on immunoSEQ multiplex PCR, and the TCRdb table lists in-frame clones only, not all of them. The sample yields around 150,000 clones, around 75% seen once. Input material: PBMCs. These receptors originate from a woman between 45 and 60 years old in good health and CMV-seropositive. CDR3s include the opening cysteine and the closing phenylalanine or tryptophan. Fields, in order: D gene, J gene, clone size, V gene, CDR3 DNA, CDR3 protein. The D gene is left open where the match is weak. Rows give clone size only sometimes, using once, few, many, or a class for an expanded clone.

>-|TRBJ2-5|-|TRBV6-1
TGTGCCAGCAGTGAAGTGGGGCGATTAGCCCAGTACTTC
CASSEVGRLAQYF
>TRBD1|TRBJ2-7|-|TRBV14
TGTGCCAGCAGCCACGACAGGGGGAACGAGCAGTACTTC
CASSHDRGNEQYF
>TRBD2|TRBJ2-5|-|TRBV15
TGTGCCACCAGCAGCGGGGGGGCGGGGCAAGAGACCCAGTACTTC
CATSSGGAGQETQYF
>-|TRBJ2-5|-|TRBV5-1
TGCGCCAGCAGCTTGCCAGGGGAAGAGACCCAGTACTTC
CASSLPGEETQYF
>TRBD2|TRBJ2-1|-|TRBV7-3
TGTGCCAGCAGCCCCCAACCCGGGACTAGCGGGATGAATGAGCAGTTCTTC
CASSPQPGTSGMNEQFF
>TRBD2|TRBJ2-1|-|TRBV12-5
TGTGCTAGTGGTTTACCTCTAGCGGGGGCCTCTCGTGAGCAGTTCTTC
CASGLPLAGASREQFF
>-|TRBJ1-4|few|TRBV11-1
TGTGCCAGCAGCCCAAACAGTTTACGGGAAAAACTGTTTTTT
CASSPNSLREKLFF
>-|TRBJ1-2|-|TRBV9
TGTGCCAGCAGCCCCGACACGGATCTGCGCGGCTACACCTTC
CASSPDTDLRGYTF
>TRBD2|TRBJ2-1|-|TRBV2
TGTGCCAGCAGGAAGACTAGCGGGGTCGATGAGCAGTTCTTC
CASRKTSGVDEQFF
>TRBD1|TRBJ2-1|-|TRBV11-2
TGTGCCAGCAGCCTACGGACAGGCTACAATGAGCAGTTCTTC
CASSLRTGYNEQFF
>-|TRBJ1-6|-|TRBV6-6
TGTGCCAGCAGCCACAACCCCGACAATAATTCACCCCTCCACTTT
CASSHNPDNNSPLHF
>TRBD1|TRBJ1-1|-|TRBV5-1
TGCGCCAGCAGCATAAATGGACAGGGGAACACTGAAGCTTTCTTT
CASSINGQGNTEAFF
>-|TRBJ1-1|-|TRBV19
TGTGCCAGTAGTATATCGGTGAACACTGAAGCTTTCTTT
CASSISVNTEAFF
>-|TRBJ2-4|-|TRBV19
TGTGCCAGTAGTATAGTAGGGGCTGACATTCAGTACTTC
CASSIVGADIQYF
>TRBD1|TRBJ2-1|-|TRBV6-5
TGTGCCAGCAGTTACGTCGACAGGGGAACTTACAATGAGCAGTTCTTC
CASSYVDRGTYNEQFF
>TRBD2|TRBJ2-2|-|TRBV5-1
TGCGCCAGCAGCTACACGACTAGCGGGGGGACTCGAAACACCGGGGAGCTGTTTTTT
CASSYTTSGGTRNTGELFF
>-|TRBJ1-2|-|TRBV18
TGTGCCAGCTCCCCAACCGAGTCCCTTCGCTATGGCTACACCTTC
CASSPTESLRYGYTF
>-|TRBJ1-2|-|TRBV10-3
TGTGCCATCACCGACTCCGGGAGAGGCTATGGCTACACCTTC
CAITDSGRGYGYTF
>-|TRBJ2-2|-|TRBV15
TGTGCCACCAGCAGTTTCCAGGCGAACACCGGGGAGCTGTTTTTT
CATSSFQANTGELFF
>TRBD1|TRBJ1-5|-|TRBV5-4
TGTGCCAGCAGTCAGGACAGGGGTGATCAGCCCCAGCATTTT
CASSQDRGDQPQHF
>-|TRBJ1-6|-|TRBV15
TGTGCCACCAGCAGGGACAGCGCGTCCTATAATTCACCCCTCCACTTT
CATSRDSASYNSPLHF
>TRBD2|TRBJ2-2|-|TRBV9
TGTGTCAGCAGCGTAGTTCCTAGCGGGGGCCAAAACACCGGGGAGCTGTTTTTT
CVSSVVPSGGQNTGELFF
>TRBD1|TRBJ1-5|-|TRBV4-2
TGTGCCAGCAGCCAGGTGGGACAGGGGGGGAATCAGCCCCAGCATTTT
CASSQVGQGGNQPQHF
>TRBD2|TRBJ2-3|few|TRBV5-1
TGCGCCAGCAGCCTCGGGACTAGCGGGGCCGCCACAGATACGCAGTATTTT
CASSLGTSGAATDTQYF
>-|TRBJ1-1|-|TRBV29-1
TGCAGCGTTGAATCAATTCCAATCAACACTGAAGCTTTCTTT
CSVESIPINTEAFF
>-|TRBJ1-1|-|TRBV2
TGTGCCAGCAGTCCCCTCCTGAGTGACACTGAAGCTTTCTTT
CASSPLLSDTEAFF
>-|TRBJ2-3|-|TRBV2
TGTGCCAGCAGTGAAGAAAGCCCCGATACGCAGTATTTT
CASSEESPDTQYF
>TRBD1|TRBJ1-5|-|TRBV6-1
TGTGCCAGCAGATGGGGACAGTTGAGCAATCAGCCCCAGCATTTT
CASRWGQLSNQPQHF
>TRBD1|TRBJ2-7|few|TRBV6-5
TGTGCCAGCAGCCGAGGACAGGCCTCCTACGAGCAGTACTTC
CASSRGQASYEQYF
>-|TRBJ1-2|-|TRBV2
TGTGCCAGCAGAATCTCGGGAGCCTCGGGTAACTATGGCTACACCTTC
CASRISGASGNYGYTF
>-|TRBJ2-6|few|TRBV5-4
TGTGCCAGCAGCTCTCTCGCGGGGAGGAGGACTGGGGCCAACGTCCTGACTTTC
CASSSLAGRRTGANVLTF
>TRBD2|TRBJ2-5|few|TRBV5-1
TGCGCCAGCAGCGGCAGCGGGAACTCCGGTGAGACCCAGTACTTC
CASSGSGNSGETQYF
>TRBD2|TRBJ2-5|-|TRBV11-2
TGTGCCAGCAGCTCGGAAGGGACTAGCGCGGAGACCCAGTACTTC
CASSSEGTSAETQYF
>TRBD1|TRBJ2-3|-|TRBV5-1
TGCGCCAGCAGCACGCAAGACAGGGGTAGCACAGATACGCAGTATTTT
CASSTQDRGSTDTQYF
>-|TRBJ1-2|-|TRBV27
TGTGCCAGCACCTCCCTGGGACTGGACAAAGGAGGCTACACCTTC
CASTSLGLDKGGYTF
>-|TRBJ2-7|-|TRBV25-1
TGTGCCAGCAGTGAATCGCAGGGATGGCACGAGCAGTACTTC
CASSESQGWHEQYF
>TRBD1|TRBJ2-7|-|TRBV10-3
TGTGCCATCAGTGAGTCGAAGCCCGGGACAGTCAACGAGCAGTACTTC
CAISESKPGTVNEQYF
>-|TRBJ1-1|-|TRBV13
TGTGCCAGCAGCCCCCCGGGGAACACTGAAGCTTTCTTT
CASSPPGNTEAFF
>-|TRBJ2-1|-|TRBV5-1
TGCGCCAGCAGCTTGGAACCAGGGAACAGCTACAATGAGCAGTTCTTC
CASSLEPGNSYNEQFF
>-|TRBJ2-3|-|TRBV5-1
TGCGCCAGCAGCTGGGGGGACGGAATTGATACGCAGTATTTT
CASSWGDGIDTQYF
>TRBD1|TRBJ2-7|-|TRBV7-8
TGTGCCAGCAGTCGGGACAGGTGGAACTCCTACGAGCAGTACTTC
CASSRDRWNSYEQYF
>TRBD1|TRBJ2-5|few|TRBV5-4
TGTGCCAGCAGCTTGGGTGGGGACAGACAAGAGACCCAGTACTTC
CASSLGGDRQETQYF
>-|TRBJ1-1|-|TRBV25-1
TGTGCCAGCAGTCCTGGGGCGTACACTGAAGCTTTCTTT
CASSPGAYTEAFF
>-|TRBJ2-7|-|TRBV4-2
TGTGCCAGCAGCCAAGAGTCGGGCTACGAGCAGTACTTC
CASSQESGYEQYF
>TRBD1|TRBJ1-2|-|TRBV2
TGTGCCAGCACCTTGACAGGGGATGGCTACACCTTC
CASTLTGDGYTF
>TRBD1|TRBJ1-2|-|TRBV2
TGTGCCAGCAGTGAAGGGCTCGGGACAGGGGGAAACATATGGGGCTACACCTTC
CASSEGLGTGGNIWGYTF
>TRBD1|TRBJ1-1|-|TRBV6-5
TGTGCCAGCAGTTACCAGTTCTCGGACAGGGACACTGAAGCTTTCTTT
CASSYQFSDRDTEAFF
>-|TRBJ2-1|-|TRBV29-1
TGCAGCGTTGTTCCCCTAAGCGGAATCTACAATGAGCAGTTCTTC
CSVVPLSGIYNEQFF
>TRBD1|TRBJ1-2|once|TRBV7-9
TGTGCCAGCAGCTTCACCGGGACAGGGTATGGCTACACCTTC
CASSFTGTGYGYTF
>-|TRBJ1-2|-|TRBV2
TGTGCCAGCAGTGCGCAGGGGAAAAACTATGGCTACACCTTC
CASSAQGKNYGYTF
>-|TRBJ1-3|-|TRBV18
TGTGCCAGCTCACCGACCGGGAGTGGGAACACCATATATTTT
CASSPTGSGNTIYF